This T cell receptor beta chain was sequenced in a study of tumor and adjacent non-tumor tissue in lung cancer. Study-wide points: TCR diversity was significantly greater in tumor than normal lung tissue.

Trimming cost V 5 bases and J 4 bases; bases outside gene matches: 5. CDR1 and CDR2 (germline): SGHTA, FQGTGA. CDR3 length: 14 residues. Details on this clonotype: Its matching antigen is unknown.

Three rounds of nested PCR, following a modified ARM-PCR protocol, produced the TCRbeta library. Each CDR3 protein is one row after TCRdb ran MiXCR on the multiplex PCR reads. The sample lists about 110,000 distinct CDR3 sequences, 62% occurring once. This sample's RNA came from whole unsorted tissue. Distant lung tissue was collected more than 3 cm away from the tumor edge. Between August and November 2014, newly diagnosed, chemotherapy-naive lung cancer patients underwent thoracic surgery in China. This chain uses TRBV7-3 with TRBJ2-1; 7 bases map to TRBD2. The receptor was isolated from a man in his fifties or sixties with non-small cell lung cancer. The sequencing input was distant non-tumor lung tissue. CDR3 nucleotides: TGTGCCAGCAGCCCGGGAGGAGTGTACAATGAGCAGTTCTTC. Its translation: CASSPGGVYNEQFF.